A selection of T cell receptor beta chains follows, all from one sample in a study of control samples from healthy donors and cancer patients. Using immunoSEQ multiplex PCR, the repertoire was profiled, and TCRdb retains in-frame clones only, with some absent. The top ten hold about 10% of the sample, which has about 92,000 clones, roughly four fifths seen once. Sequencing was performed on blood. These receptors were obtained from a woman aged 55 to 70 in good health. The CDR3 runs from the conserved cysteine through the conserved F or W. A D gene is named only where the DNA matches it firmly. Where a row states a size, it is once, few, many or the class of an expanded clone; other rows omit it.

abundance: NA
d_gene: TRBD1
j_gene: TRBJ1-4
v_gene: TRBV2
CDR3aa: CASKWTGGTTNEKLFF
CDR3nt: TGTGCCAGCAAATGGACAGGGGGGACAACTAATGAAAAACTGTTTTTT

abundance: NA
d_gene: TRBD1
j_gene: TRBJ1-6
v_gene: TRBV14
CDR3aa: CASSQVGTELNSPLHF
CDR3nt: TGTGCCAGCAGCCAAGTTGGGACAGAACTTAATTCACCCCTCCACTTT

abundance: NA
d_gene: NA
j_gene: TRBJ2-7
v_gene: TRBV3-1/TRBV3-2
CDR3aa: CASSPGTSSYEQYF
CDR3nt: TGTGCCAGCAGCCCCGGGACAAGCTCCTACGAGCAGTACTTC

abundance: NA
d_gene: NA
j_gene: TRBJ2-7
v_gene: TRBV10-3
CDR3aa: CAISESSYEQYF
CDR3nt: TGTGCCATCAGTGAGAGCTCCTACGAGCAGTACTTC

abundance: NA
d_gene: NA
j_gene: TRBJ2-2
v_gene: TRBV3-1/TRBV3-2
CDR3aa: CASSQKGAATGELFF
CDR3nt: TGTGCCAGCAGCCAAAAAGGGGCGGCCACCGGGGAGCTGTTTTTT

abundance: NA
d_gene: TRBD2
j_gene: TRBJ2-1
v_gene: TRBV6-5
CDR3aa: CASRKSGSYEQFF
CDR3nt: TGTGCCAGCAGAAAAAGCGGGAGTTATGAGCAGTTCTTC

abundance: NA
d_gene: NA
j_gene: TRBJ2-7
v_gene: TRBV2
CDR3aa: CASSLHRITYEQYF
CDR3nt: TGTGCCAGCAGTCTCCATCGCATAACCTACGAGCAGTACTTC

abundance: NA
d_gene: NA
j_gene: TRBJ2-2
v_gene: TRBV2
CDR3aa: CASRAGGTLISGELFF
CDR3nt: TGTGCCAGCAGGGCAGGGGGGACACTCATTTCCGGGGAGCTGTTTTTT

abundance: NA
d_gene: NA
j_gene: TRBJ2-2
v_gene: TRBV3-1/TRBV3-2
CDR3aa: CASSQDLGGVTGELFF
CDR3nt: TGTGCCAGCAGCCAAGATCTAGGGGGAGTCACCGGGGAGCTGTTTTTT

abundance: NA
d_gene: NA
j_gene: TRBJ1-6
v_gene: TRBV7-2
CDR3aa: CASSSQGWAPLHF
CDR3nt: TGTGCCAGCAGCTCGCAGGGGTGGGCACCCCTCCACTTT

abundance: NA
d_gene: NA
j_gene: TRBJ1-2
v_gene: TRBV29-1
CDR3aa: CSVDGQGRKNGYTF
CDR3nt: TGCAGCGTTGATGGTCAGGGCAGGAAAAATGGCTACACCTTC

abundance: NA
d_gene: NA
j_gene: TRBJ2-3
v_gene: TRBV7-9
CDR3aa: CASGQSESTDTQYF
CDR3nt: TGTGCCAGCGGGCAGAGTGAGAGCACAGATACGCAGTATTTT

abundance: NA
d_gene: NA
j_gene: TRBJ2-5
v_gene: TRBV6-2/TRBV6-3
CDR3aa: CASSRGETQYF
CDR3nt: TGTGCCAGCAGCCGGGGAGAGACCCAGTACTTC

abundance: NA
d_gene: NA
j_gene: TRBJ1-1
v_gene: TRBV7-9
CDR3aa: CASSLLRPLNTEAFF
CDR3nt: TGTGCCAGCAGCCTCCTGCGGCCCTTGAACACTGAAGCTTTCTTT

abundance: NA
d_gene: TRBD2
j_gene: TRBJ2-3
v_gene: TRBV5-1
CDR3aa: CASSLGSGVSTDTQYF
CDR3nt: TGCGCCAGCAGCTTGGGTAGCGGGGTTAGCACAGATACGCAGTATTTT

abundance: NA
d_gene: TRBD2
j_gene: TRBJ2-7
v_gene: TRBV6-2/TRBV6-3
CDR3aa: CASSPPIGLANSYEQYF
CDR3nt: TGTGCCAGCAGTCCGCCAATTGGACTAGCGAATTCCTACGAGCAGTACTTC

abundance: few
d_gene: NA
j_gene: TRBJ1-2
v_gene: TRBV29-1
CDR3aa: CSVEVPGAPYGYTF
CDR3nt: TGCAGCGTTGAAGTCCCGGGGGCTCCCTATGGCTACACCTTC

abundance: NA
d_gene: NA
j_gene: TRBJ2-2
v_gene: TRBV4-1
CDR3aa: CASSQDRANTGELFF
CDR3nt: TGCGCCAGCAGCCAAGATAGAGCGAACACCGGGGAGCTGTTTTTT

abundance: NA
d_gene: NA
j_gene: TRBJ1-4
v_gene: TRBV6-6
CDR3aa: CASSSGGATTNEKLFF
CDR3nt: TGTGCCAGCAGCTCGGGAGGGGCCACAACTAATGAAAAACTGTTTTTT

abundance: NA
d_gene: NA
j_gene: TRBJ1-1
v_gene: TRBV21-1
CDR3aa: CASKEGTSFEAFF
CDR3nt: TGTGCCAGCAAGGAAGGGACATCGTTTGAAGCTTTCTTT

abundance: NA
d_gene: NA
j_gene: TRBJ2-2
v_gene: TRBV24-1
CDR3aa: CATSGTAGINTGELFF
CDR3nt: TGTGCCACCAGTGGGACAGCGGGGATAAACACCGGGGAGCTGTTTTTT

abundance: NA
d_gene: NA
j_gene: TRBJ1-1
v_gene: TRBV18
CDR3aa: CASSPVRVLNEAFF
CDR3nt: TGTGCCAGCTCACCAGTTCGGGTCCTGAATGAAGCTTTCTTT

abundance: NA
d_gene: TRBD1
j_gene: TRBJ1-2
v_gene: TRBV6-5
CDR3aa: CASKRFGTEDGYTF
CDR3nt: TGTGCCAGCAAGAGGTTCGGGACAGAGGATGGCTACACCTTC

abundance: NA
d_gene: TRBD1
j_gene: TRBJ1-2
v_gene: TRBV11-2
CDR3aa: CASSATGSYYGYTF
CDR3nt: TGTGCCAGCAGCGCGACAGGGTCATACTATGGCTACACCTTC

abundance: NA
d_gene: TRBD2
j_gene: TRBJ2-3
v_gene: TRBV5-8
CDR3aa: CACHEGLAGDLPDTQYF
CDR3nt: TGTGCCTGCCATGAGGGTCTAGCGGGAGACTTGCCAGATACGCAGTATTTT

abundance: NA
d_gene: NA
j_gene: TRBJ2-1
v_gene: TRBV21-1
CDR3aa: CASSKDPGRCEQFF
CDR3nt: TGTGCCAGCAGCAAAGATCCAGGGAGGTGTGAGCAGTTCTTC

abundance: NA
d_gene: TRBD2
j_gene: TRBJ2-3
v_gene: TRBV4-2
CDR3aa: CASSQEREGSTDTQYF
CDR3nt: TGTGCCAGCAGCCAAGAGAGGGAGGGCAGCACAGATACGCAGTATTTT

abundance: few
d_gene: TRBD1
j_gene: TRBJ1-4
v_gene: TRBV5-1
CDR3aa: CASSSGQGYATNEKLFF
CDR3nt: TGCGCCAGCAGCTCGGGACAGGGGTATGCAACTAATGAAAAACTGTTTTTT

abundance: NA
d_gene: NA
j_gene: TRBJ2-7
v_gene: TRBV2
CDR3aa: CASSDRLGPLYEQYF
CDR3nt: TGTGCCAGCAGTGACCGGCTCGGTCCTCTCTACGAGCAGTACTTC

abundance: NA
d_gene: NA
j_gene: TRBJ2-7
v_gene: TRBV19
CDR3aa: CASSRDWTAYEQYF
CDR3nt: TGTGCCAGTAGTAGGGACTGGACAGCCTACGAGCAGTACTTC

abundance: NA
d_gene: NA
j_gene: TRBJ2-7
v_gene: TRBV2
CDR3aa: CASRGLEGNYEQYF
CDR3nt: TGTGCCAGCAGAGGGCTGGAGGGAAACTACGAGCAGTACTTC

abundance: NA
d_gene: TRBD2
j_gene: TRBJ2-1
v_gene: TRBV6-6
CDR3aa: CASSPYGGGSSSYNEQFF
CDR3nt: TGTGCCAGCAGTCCCTACGGCGGGGGGTCGAGCTCCTACAATGAGCAGTTCTTC

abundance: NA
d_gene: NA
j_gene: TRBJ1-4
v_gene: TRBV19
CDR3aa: CASSIQEGGGEKLFF
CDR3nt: TGTGCCAGTAGTATCCAGGAGGGGGGAGGAGAAAAACTGTTTTTT

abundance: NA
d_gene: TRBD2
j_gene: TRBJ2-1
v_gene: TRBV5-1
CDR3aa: CASSDGLEGSEQFF
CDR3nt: TGCGCCAGCAGTGACGGACTAGAAGGCAGTGAGCAGTTCTTC

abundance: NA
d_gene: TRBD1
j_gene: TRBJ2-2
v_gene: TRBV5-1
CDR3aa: CASSLGQGNTGELFF
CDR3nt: TGCGCCAGCAGCTTGGGACAGGGAAACACCGGGGAGCTGTTTTTT

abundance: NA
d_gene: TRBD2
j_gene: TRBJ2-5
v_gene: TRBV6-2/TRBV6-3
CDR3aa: CASSSSRGGYQETQYF
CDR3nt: TGTGCCAGCAGTTCCTCGCGGGGGGGGTACCAAGAGACCCAGTACTTC

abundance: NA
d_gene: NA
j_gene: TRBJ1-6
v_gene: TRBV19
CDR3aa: CASSISGANSPLHF
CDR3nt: TGTGCCAGTAGTATAAGCGGGGCCAATTCACCCCTCCACTTT

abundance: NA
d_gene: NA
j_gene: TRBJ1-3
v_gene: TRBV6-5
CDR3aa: CASSNRQVSGNTIYF
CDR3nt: TGTGCCAGCAGTAATCGACAGGTCTCTGGAAACACCATATATTTT

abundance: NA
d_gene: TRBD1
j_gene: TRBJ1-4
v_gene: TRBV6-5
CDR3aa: CASSKQGKNEKLFF
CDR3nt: TGTGCCAGCAGTAAACAGGGGAAGAATGAAAAACTGTTTTTT

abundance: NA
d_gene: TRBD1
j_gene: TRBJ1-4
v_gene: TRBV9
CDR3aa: CASSVNPQGAGEKLFF
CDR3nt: TGTGCCAGCAGCGTTAACCCACAGGGGGCCGGCGAAAAACTGTTTTTT

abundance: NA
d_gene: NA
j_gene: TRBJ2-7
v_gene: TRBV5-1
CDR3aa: CASSRDTYEQYF
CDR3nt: TGCGCCAGCAGCAGGGACACCTACGAGCAGTACTTC

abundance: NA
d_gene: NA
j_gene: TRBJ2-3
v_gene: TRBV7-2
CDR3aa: CASRLLTDTQYF
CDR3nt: TGTGCCAGCAGGCTCCTCACAGATACGCAGTATTTT

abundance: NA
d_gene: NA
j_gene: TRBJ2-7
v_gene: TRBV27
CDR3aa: CASSLSSVREQYF
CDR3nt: TGTGCCAGCAGTTTATCTTCAGTGCGCGAGCAGTACTTC